A single sample gave rise to the 24 T cell receptor beta chains below, sequenced in a study of T-cell memory formation after mild COVID-19. In TCRdb, the 5' RACE reads were re-called with MiXCR into one record per CDR3 protein. The sample shows some 450,000 distinct CDR3 sequences, around 20% of them seen only once. The sample taken for sequencing was PBMCs or a T cell subset sorted from them (not recorded which). All receptors derive from an adult woman who had mild COVID-19 (a few samples of this study predate the infection). Cell type and time point are not known.

V is TRBV20-1 and J is TRBJ2-7; 8 bases map to TRBD2. CDR1 and CDR2 (germline): DFQATT, SNEGSKA (reference sequence). This CDR3 has 15 amino acids. With 3 bases clipped from V and 2 bases from J, the junction kept 9 bases outside the gene matches. The chain's CDR3 is CSASLSGGLPYEQYF. The CDR3 DNA reads TGCAGTGCTAGCTTGAGCGGGGGACTTCCCTACGAGCAGTACTTC.

The chain is built from TRBV3-1 and TRBJ1-1; D gene ambiguous. This CDR3 is 14 amino acids long. Trimming left V 0 bases short and J 1 base short, with 6 bases between. Looked up from germline, CDR1 is LGHDT and CDR2 is YNNKEL (reference sequence). This CDR3 reads CASSQDPGNTEAFF. The CDR3 bases are TGTGCCAGCAGCCAAGATCCGGGGAACACTGAAGCTTTCTTT. The full variable domain, its missing parts supplied by reference TRBV3-1 and TRBJ1-1, is DTAVSQTPKYLVTQMGNDKSIKCEQNLGHDTMYWYKQDSKKFLKIMFSYNNKELIINETVPNRFSPKSPDKAHLNLHINSLELGDSAVYFCASSQDPGNTEAFFGQGTRLTVV.

This chain uses TRBV4-3 with TRBJ2-1, with 7 nucleotides matching TRBD2. Germline loops: CDR1 LGHNA, CDR2 YSLEER. The CDR3 has 16 residues. V lost 2 bases to trimming and J lost 4 bases; unmatched junction nucleotides: 8. The CDR3 DNA follows: TGCGCCAGCAGCCAACGGGTGGGAGGGGAATACAATGAGCAGTTCTTC. As protein: CASSQRVGGEYNEQFF.

This clonotype was counted between two and nine times. V usage is TRBV21-1 and J usage is TRBJ1-1. TRBV21-1 is a pseudogene. The CDR3 runs 12 residues. The CDR3 here is CASSGGIRMAFF. The CDR3 nucleotides read TGTGCCAGCAGCGGAGGCATTAGAATGGCTTTCTTT.

This clonotype has only a few counts. V is TRBV6-5 and J is TRBJ2-7; the D gene is possibly TRBD1 (5 bases). This CDR3 region has 13 residues. V lost 6 bases and J 6 bases, leaving 15 bases between the germline ends. Germline CDR1 reads MNHEY; CDR2 reads SVGAGI. In nucleotides, the CDR3 is TGTGCCAGCAGGCCCTATAGACAGTCCGAGCAGTACTTC. It codes for CASRPYRQSEQYF.

This clonotype was seen repeatedly, ten times or more. The chain combines TRBV29-1 with TRBJ2-3, with TRBD2 matching 9 bases. Germline V gene sequence: CDR1 SQVTM, CDR2 ANQGSEA. V was pared by 6 bases and J by 3 bases, with 10 bases of the junction left unmatched. CDR3 length equals 15 residues. The CDR3 DNA follows: TGCAGCGTCAACGTAGCGGGAGTTCTGACAGATACGCAGTATTTT. Its protein is CSVNVAGVLTDTQYF.

This clonotype showed up just a few times. The V call is TRBV30, the J call TRBJ2-7; 10 positions match TRBD1. This CDR3 region has 15 residues. Germline trimming cut 1 base from V and 3 bases from J; bases unmatched to any gene: 6. Germline lookup yields CDR1 GTSNPN and CDR2 SVGIG (reference sequence). The CDR3 loop is CAWSAPGQGLYEQYF. Written as DNA, the CDR3 is TGTGCCTGGAGTGCTCCGGGACAGGGGCTCTACGAGCAGTACTTC.

This chain connects TRBV7-9 to TRBJ1-1, with 7 bases identical to TRBD1. Germline CDR1 is SEHNR and CDR2 is FQNEAQ (reference sequence). The CDR3 is made up of 14 amino acids. The junction had 10 bases not matched to a gene; V was cut back by 5 bases and J by 7 bases. The chain's CDR3 is CASSPLDREGEAFF. Here the CDR3 DNA reads TGTGCCAGCAGCCCCCTTGACAGGGAAGGTGAAGCTTTCTTT.

This clonotype has a handful of counts. The V gene is TRBV4-3, the J gene TRBJ2-7; no clear D. This CDR3 is built from 14 residues. Trimming shortened V by 0 bases and J by 3 bases, and 9 bases separated the two germline ends. Germline V CDR1 and CDR2: LGHNA, YSLEER. CDR3 bases: TGCGCCAGCAGCCAAGATGCGCTGTTCTACGAGCAGTACTTC. Translated: CASSQDALFYEQYF.

This clonotype was picked up a small number of times. The rearrangement joins TRBV5-1 to TRBJ1-2; unclear D gene. Germline CDR1 reads SGHRS; CDR2 reads YFSETQ. The CDR3 length is 12 residues. V lost 4 bases to trimming and J lost 13 bases, with 17 bases between them. Here the CDR3 reads CASSPEDGSSTF. The CDR3 bases are TGCGCCAGCAGCCCGGAAGACGGCAGTAGCACCTTC.

The chain is built from TRBV6-5 and TRBJ2-1; TRBD1 matches 7 bases. V lost 2 bases and J lost 8; bases outside the gene matches: 6. Germline V gene lookup returns CDR1 MNHEY and CDR2 SVGAGI. This CDR3 region has 14 residues. DNA of the CDR3: TGTGCCAGCAGTTACAGGGGGCGCGGGTATGAGCAGTTCTTC. It codes for CASSYRGRGYEQFF.

The chain is built from TRBV27 and TRBJ2-7; 8 bases are a match to TRBD1. Germline V CDR1 and CDR2: MNHEY, SMNVEV (reference sequence). Germline trimming cut 11 bases from V and 3 bases from J; bases unmatched to any gene: 6. The CDR3 sequence is 12 residues long. CDR3 in DNA: TGTGCCTCCCGGACAGGGTACTACGAGCAGTACTTC. It codes for CASRTGYYEQYF.

The sample holds a few counts of this clonotype. This chain links TRBV29-1 with TRBJ2-3, with 7 positions matching TRBD2. In germline, CDR1 is SQVTM, CDR2 ANQGSEA. Unmatched junction bases numbered 8, after V lost 1 base and J lost 1 base. The CDR3 sequence is 16 residues long. DNA for the CDR3: TGCAGCGTTGAAGGTACCCTAGCGGAAGGCACAGATACGCAGTATTTT. Its translation is CSVEGTLAEGTDTQYF.

This clonotype was seen repeatedly, ten times or more. The chain joins TRBV29-1 to TRBJ1-1; TRBD1 might be the D (5 bases). The germline gives CDR1 SQVTM, CDR2 ANQGSEA. The CDR3 has 12 amino acids. The V end was cut by 6 bases, the J end by 1 base, with 9 bases between. The chain's CDR3 is CSVVGQNTEAFF. DNA of the CDR3: TGCAGCGTAGTCGGACAGAACACTGAAGCTTTCTTT.

This clonotype was recorded a few times. The genes are TRBV6-5 and TRBJ2-7, with 9 bases aligning to TRBD1. Per the germline V gene, CDR1 is MNHEY and CDR2 is SVGAGI. Losses at the gene ends were 3 bases for V and 6 bases for J; bases not matched to a gene: 3. The CDR3 contains 13 residues. CDR3 protein: CASSYNRGREQYF. In nucleotides, the CDR3 is TGTGCCAGCAGTTATAACAGGGGGCGCGAGCAGTACTTC.

The chain carries TRBV6-5 and TRBJ2-3; 10 bases align to TRBD2. Unmatched junction bases numbered 11, after V lost 10 bases and J lost 4 bases. The germline V gene has CDR1 MNHEY and CDR2 SVGAGI. There are 15 residues in the CDR3. This CDR3 is CATRSEREGPDTQYF. In DNA, the CDR3 is TGTGCCACCCGCAGTGAGCGGGAGGGGCCAGATACGCAGTATTTT.

The chain employs TRBV29-1 and TRBJ2-1, with D uncertain. Germline V CDR1 and CDR2: SQVTM, ANQGSEA. V was clipped by 6 bases and J by 5 bases, with 8 bases between them. The CDR3 has 11 amino acids. The CDR3 bases are TGCAGCGTCGACTGGGACAATGAGCAGTTCTTC. Translated, it gives CSVDWDNEQFF.

This clonotype has more than one count but fewer than ten. J is TRBJ2-1 and V is TRBV6-5, with 7 bases aligning to TRBD1. The CDR3 spans 15 residues. The J segment lost 6 bases and the V segment lost 4 bases, leaving 9 bases of the junction unmatched. Germline V gene lookup returns CDR1 MNHEY and CDR2 SVGAGI. The CDR3 nucleotides read TGTGCCAGCAGTTTTCGACAGGGAAGGGGCAATGAGCAGTTCTTC. The encoded protein is CASSFRQGRGNEQFF.

This clonotype was found a few times. V and J are TRBV9 and TRBJ2-2, with no clear D. The germline V gene has CDR1 SGDLS and CDR2 YYNGEE. The CDR3 extends over 14 amino acids. V lost 4 bases, J lost 3 bases, and 10 bases lay in between. This CDR3 is CASSPSGDTGELFF. Here the CDR3 DNA reads TGTGCCAGCAGCCCCTCCGGAGACACCGGGGAGCTGTTTTTT.

This clonotype was seen repeatedly, ten times or more. The CDR3 is CASSLGTGTVSYEQYF. In DNA form, the CDR3 reads TGCGCCAGCAGCTTGGGGACCGGGACAGTCTCCTACGAGCAGTACTTC. The J gene is TRBJ2-7, the V gene TRBV5-1, with 7 bases that match TRBD1. The CDR3 spans 16 residues. Germline V lookup: CDR1 SGHRS, CDR2 YFSETQ. Trimming at V came to 0 bases and at J to 0 bases, leaving 6 bases not matched to a gene.

This clonotype was observed a handful of times. The genes are TRBV7-9 and TRBJ2-1; the match to TRBD2 covers 14 bases. Looked up from germline, CDR1 is SEHNR and CDR2 is FQNEAQ (reference sequence). The V and J ends lost 4 bases and 6 bases, in that order; junction bases with no gene match: 11. The CDR3 extends over 18 amino acids. The CDR3 DNA follows: TGTGCCAGCAGCTCCGGGACTAGCGGGAGTTTCCTCGTCAATGAGCAGTTCTTC. Protein sequence: CASSSGTSGSFLVNEQFF.

The J gene is TRBJ1-3, the V gene TRBV7-9; 7 bases match TRBD1. CDR3 length: 15 amino acids. From germline, CDR1 is SEHNR and CDR2 FQNEAQ (reference sequence). V lost 6 bases and J lost 0; bases outside the gene matches: 5. The DNA for the CDR3 is TGTGCCAGCAGATCCGGACAGGTCTCTGGAAACACCATATATTTT. Translated, it gives CASRSGQVSGNTIYF.

The V gene is TRBV9, the J gene TRBJ2-2; the D call may be TRBD1 or TRBD2 (6 bases each). The CDR3 is made up of 16 amino acids. V was pared by 2 bases and J by 5 bases, with 16 bases between. Germline V gives CDR1 SGDLS, CDR2 YYNGEE. CDR3 coding DNA: TGTGCCAGCAGCGTCCCGAGGGGGGCCAGGACCGGGGAGCTGTTTTTT. It specifies CASSVPRGARTGELFF.

V usage is TRBV25-1 and J usage is TRBJ2-3; 9 nucleotides agree with TRBD2. CDR1 and CDR2 (germline): MGHDK, SYGVNS. The CDR3 spans 16 residues. V dropped 4 bases and J dropped 0; count of bases not matched to a gene: 5. DNA of the CDR3: TGTGCCAGCAGTGCTTATAGCGGGGGTAGCACAGATACGCAGTATTTT. It codes for CASSAYSGGSTDTQYF.